The T cell receptor (beta chain) described here comes from a study of radiotherapy plus CTLA-4 blockade in lung cancer. After removal of 4 bases from V and 10 bases from J, the junction contained 7 bases not matched to a gene. Germline V gene lookup returns CDR1 MGHRA and CDR2 YSYEKL. The CDR3 has 15 amino acids. The repertoire was sequenced with immunoSEQ multiplex PCR; TCRdb's copy has only in-frame clones and lacks some. The table lists some 52,000 clones, roughly 84% of them singletons, with 3.2% in the top ten. This clone came up a few times. The specimen comprised peripheral blood, sampled from a patient treated with radiotherapy plus ipilimumab. This TCR came from a human donor with non-small cell lung cancer who had a partial response to radiotherapy plus ipilimumab. The chain is built from TRBV4-1 and TRBJ1-6, with 10 bases aligning to TRBD1. CDR3 amino acids: CASSRPGQGHSPLHF. CDR3 DNA: TGCGCCAGCAGCCGGCCGGGACAGGGGCACTCACCCCTCCACTTT.